This T cell receptor beta chain was recovered during a study of shared clonotypes between healthy human individuals (dated by TCRdb to about 2020). About the investigation overall: A couple of women and three men aged 18 to 49 years were included in the cohort. For each donor, CD4 naive and CD4 memory were each run on three plates, CD8 naive on two plates, and CD8 memory on one plate. To estimate repertoire size and how much clonotypes are shared between individuals, the study performed deep sequencing of blood TCR repertoires from a few healthy adults. Between about 0.85 and 9.5 billion PBMCs per donor were obtained by leukapheresis. Libraries were prepared and TCR repertoires were sequenced by different laboratories using diverse techniques, in order to increase sequencing depth and limit assay-specific biases. General findings and caveats noted by the study authors: Because the study included only a small number of donors, the genetic and exposure-history diversity represented was limited. Compared with non-shared clonotypes, the clonotypes found in all four sorted-subset donors had higher generation probabilities. Only blood was sampled, and tissue TCR repertoires likely differ from those in blood. When four donors were compared, the shared fraction of clonotypes was 5% to 6.5% for naive CD4, 3% to 4% for naive CD8, roughly 2.3% for memory CD4, and under 0.5% for memory CD8. Naive subsets generally had larger estimated clonotype richness than memory subsets. Pairwise subsampling led to the expectation that sequencing depth would affect the degree of clonotype sharing among donors. Even with the large sequencing depth, rarefaction of the sorted-subset datasets indicated that sequencing was incomplete.

The donors were healthy, HIV-negative adults who had no recently reported acute infections or vaccinations. Every donor was a Caucasian adult residing in Nashville, Tennessee, USA. CD4+ T cells were enriched through magnetic negative selection, after which naive cells were positively selected on CD45RA and the remaining negative fraction served as the memory subset. Blood was collected by leukapheresis, and PBMCs were isolated by Ficoll-Histopaque density gradient centrifugation and then cryopreserved in liquid nitrogen vapor phase. Analytical flow cytometry was used to check the purity and quantity of every magnetically sorted T cell population. Genomic DNA was isolated from every sorted fraction and measured by UV absorbance on a Nanodrop 2000c. Turning to this clone: Its antigen is unknown. One base away there is no much larger clone; base qualities are not given. Other nucleotide sequences in the sample specify the same CDR3.

TCR CDR3 regions were amplified from genomic DNA by multiplex PCR using the deep immunoSEQ assay. Extracted genomic DNA from each cell subset was distributed evenly across all wells of several immunoSEQ 96-well plates, and each plate was treated as a replicate. For sorted subsets, each replicate PCR was loaded with 150 to 250 ng genomic DNA, equivalent to about 30,000 T cell genomes. Purified libraries were quantified with a Qubit 3.0 fluorometer, sized on a Bioanalyzer 2100, and re-quantified with the KAPA Library Quantification kit. Every immunoSEQ 96-well plate was sequenced on a separate single-read 150-cycle Illumina NextSeq 550 flow cell. Under the source paper's analysis protocol: Because the immunoSEQ output held only junctional sequences and lacked quality scores, the filtering could not match the filtering applied to full-length reads. To assign V/J genes and CDR3, sequences were annotated using PyIR, a Python wrapper for IgBLAST v1.9, with IMGT germline references. Any read was removed if the V/J assignment was weak (E-value above 1e-6), the CDR3 was missing, or the read contained stop codons, out-of-frame junctions, or ambiguous translated residues. V3J clonotypes were defined as sequences sharing an identical inferred V gene, J gene, and CDR3 amino acid sequence. To compute the percentage overlap between repertoires, the number of shared unique clonotypes was divided by the size of the smaller repertoire. Three approaches were used to assess repertoire richness: RTK rarefaction, the Chao1 estimator, and Recon v2.1 estimates of unobserved clonotypes. Generation probabilities for all TCRbeta clonotypes obtained by the gDNA method from several donors were computed using OLGA. TCRdb provides this immuneACCESS table in a form limited to in-frame rearrangements. Some clones are lacking; in checked studies, under half of them reflect an unresolved V gene, and why the rest are absent is not known. V and J calls and clone size follow that table, whereas D and trimming were derived from the DNA. This sample lists 2.5 million or so clones; around 94% were detected once. The ten top clones hold about 0.13% of the sample.

Inclusive of the bounding cysteine and phenylalanine, the CDR3 is 13 residues long. CDR3 DNA is the only sequence kept; it has 39 bases, read in frame from the first base. CDR1 and CDR2, per the germline V gene (reference sequence), are WNHNN and SYGVQD. The germline ends are 11 bases apart after V is trimmed by 5 bases and J by 4 bases. The clonotype originates from a man aged 18 to 35 in good health. Specimen: naive CD4+ T cells sorted from blood. Per the publication, the cell subset or site label means: CD45RA+ positively selected. The V gene is TRBV10-1 and the J gene is TRBJ1-2; possibly the D gene is TRBD1, per 6 matching bases. The sequenced DNA is TGCGCCAGCAGTCCGGACAGAATCTATGGCTACACCTTC. Its protein reads: CASSPDRIYGYTF.